The clone carrying this T cell receptor beta chain appeared a single time. The data were produced by immunoSEQ multiplex PCR, yet TCRdb's version contains in-frame clones alone and is incomplete. The sample shows around 430,000 clones, just under 90% of them seen only once. This record comes from a study of blood T cell repertoires in COVID-19. Cohort allocation depended upon clinical history that participants reported. The CDR3 is 15 amino acids. Germline-derived CDR1 and CDR2 are SNHLY and FYNNEI. V was shortened by 6 bases and J by 2 bases, with 16 bases between the two germline ends. The sequence was collected from a woman in her 50s who had recovered from COVID-19. The sample comprised PBMCs or T cells enriched from blood (not recorded which). This rearrangement joins TRBV2 to TRBJ2-5; weak D call: TRBD2 (5 bases). As DNA, the CDR3 is TGTGCCAGCAGAGCCAATGTGGGAGTTCAAGAGACCCAGTACTTC. Amino acids: CASRANVGVQETQYF.